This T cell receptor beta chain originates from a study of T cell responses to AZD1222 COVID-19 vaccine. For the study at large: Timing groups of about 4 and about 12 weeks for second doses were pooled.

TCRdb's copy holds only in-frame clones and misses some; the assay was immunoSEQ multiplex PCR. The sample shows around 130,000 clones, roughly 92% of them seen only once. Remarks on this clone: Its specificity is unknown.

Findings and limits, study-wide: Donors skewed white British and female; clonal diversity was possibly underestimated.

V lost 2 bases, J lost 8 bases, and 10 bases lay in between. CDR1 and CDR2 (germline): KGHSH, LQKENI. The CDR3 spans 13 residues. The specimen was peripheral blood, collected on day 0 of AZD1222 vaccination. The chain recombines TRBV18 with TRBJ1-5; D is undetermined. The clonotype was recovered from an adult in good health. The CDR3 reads CASSPGSEEPQHF. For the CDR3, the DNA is TGTGCCAGCTCACCAGGATCCGAGGAGCCCCAGCATTTT. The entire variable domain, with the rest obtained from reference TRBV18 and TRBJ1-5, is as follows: NAGVMQNPRHLVRRRGQEARLRCSPMKGHSHVYWYRQLPEEGLKFMVYLQKENIIDESGMPKERFSAEFPKEGPSILRIQQVVRGDSAAYFCASSPGSEEPQHFGDGTRLSIL.